These 9 T cell receptor beta chains originate from one sample sequenced in a study of T cells in localized non-small cell lung cancer. Produced via immunoSEQ multiplex PCR; TCRdb's table is partial and in-frame only. The top ten clones hold under 25% of a sample with some 82,000 clones, around three quarters of them seen once. The sequences come from PBMCs, collected before any cancer treatment. All receptors derive from a man aged 40 to 70 with stage II squamous cell lung carcinoma.

This rearrangement joins TRBV5-1 to TRBJ2-2; no clear D. Germline loops: CDR1 SGHRS, CDR2 YFSETQ. This CDR3 region has 14 residues. V lost 5 bases and J lost 6, with 14 bases in between. The CDR3 DNA reads as TGCGCCAGCAGTGTGACAAGTCTAGCCGGGGAGCTGTTTTTT. This gives the protein CASSVTSLAGELFF.

The chain has TRBV6-5 and TRBJ2-1; no clear D. The CDR3 length is 12 residues. Germline CDR1 is MNHEY and CDR2 is SVGAGI. Trimming pared 0 bases from V and 9 bases from J, leaving 6 bases between. CDR3 nucleotide sequence: TGTGCCAGCAGTTACTCGAGAACTGAGCAGTTCTTC. It encodes CASSYSRTEQFF.

This chain joins TRBV4-2 and TRBJ1-5; 9 nucleotides agree with TRBD1. CDR3 length: 17 amino acids. Germline CDR1 LGHNA, CDR2 YNFKEQ. The junction had 7 bases not matched to a gene; V was cut back by 3 bases and J by 1 base. CDR3 protein: CASSHPDRGVSNQPQHF. The CDR3 DNA sequence: TGTGCCAGCAGCCACCCGGACAGGGGCGTAAGCAATCAGCCCCAGCATTTT.

There are a few counts of this clone. The chain carries TRBV5-1 and TRBJ1-1; tentative D call: TRBD1 (6 bases). CDR1 and CDR2 from the germline V gene are SGHRS and YFSETQ. Trimming took 5 bases from V and 2 from J, leaving 10 bases between them. The CDR3 runs to 13 residues. CDR3 region: CASSSGTNTEAFF. As DNA, the CDR3 is TGCGCCAGCAGTTCCGGGACAAACACTGAAGCTTTCTTT.

The rearrangement uses TRBV9 and TRBJ1-4, with D perhaps matching TRBD1 (6 bases). The germline V gene encodes CDR1 SGDLS and CDR2 YYNGEE. The V and J ends lost 1 base and 8 bases respectively, with 12 bases between them. The CDR3 consists of 14 residues. The CDR3 DNA sequence: TGTGCCAGCAGCGTATCAACAGGGCCCGAAAAACTGTTTTTT. Protein sequence: CASSVSTGPEKLFF.

The CDR3, as DNA: TGTGCCAGCAGTCAACCGACAGGGGCTACAGATACGCAGTATTTT. It is translated as CASSQPTGATDTQYF. The gene calls are TRBV4-2 and TRBJ2-3; 8 bases match TRBD1. The germline CDR1 and CDR2 sequences are LGHNA and YNFKEQ. V lost 6 bases and J lost 3; bases outside the gene matches: 8. The CDR3 is 15 residues long.

The chain couples TRBV19 to TRBJ2-1; TRBD2 matches 7 bases. The CDR3 length is 14 residues. The germline V gene has CDR1 LNHDA and CDR2 SQIVND (reference sequence). The ends lost 9 bases at V and 4 bases at J; junction bases unmatched: 9. CDR3: CASKERGAYNEQFF. Here the CDR3 DNA reads TGTGCCAGCAAAGAGCGGGGAGCTTACAATGAGCAGTTCTTC.

This chain connects TRBV6-5 to TRBJ1-2; unclear D gene. CDR1 MNHEY and CDR2 SVGAGI come from the germline V gene. This CDR3 comprises 13 residues. Trimming took 6 bases from V and 0 from J, leaving 8 bases between them. The CDR3 loop reads CASRPSANYGYTF. The DNA of the CDR3 is TGTGCCAGCAGACCATCAGCTAACTATGGCTACACCTTC.

This clone was detected only once. The rearrangement joins TRBV5-1 to TRBJ1-6; TRBD1 aligns across 7 bases. J was trimmed by 6 bases and V by 0 bases; bases with no gene match: 6. CDR1 is SGHRS, CDR2 YFSETQ, per germline. The CDR3 extends over 16 amino acids. The CDR3 here is CASSLVRGVGNSPLHF. The DNA for the CDR3 is TGCGCCAGCAGCTTGGTCAGGGGGGTAGGTAATTCACCCCTCCACTTT.